This T cell receptor beta chain came from a study of shared clonotypes between healthy human individuals. This clone was seen once. This CDR3 contains 16 residues. CDR1 and CDR2 (germline): MNHEY, SMNVEV (reference sequence). The V and J ends lost 3 bases and 2 bases respectively, with 14 bases between them. Sequenced by immunoSEQ multiplex PCR; TCRdb stores in-frame clones only, minus some. The table has roughly 700,000 clones, about 90% seen once. The TCR originated in a man between 18 and 29 years old in good health. Some clones in this sample may be carry-over from other donors' samples. Sequencing used memory CD8+ T cells from PBMCs. Stated subset: CD45RO+ cells pooled with CCR7-negative TemRA cells. V is TRBV27 and J is TRBJ2-1; maybe TRBD1 (7 bases). CDR3 nucleotide sequence: TGTGCCAGCAGTTTCGGGCAGGGGGGCCCCTACAATGAGCAGTTCTTC. Translating gives CASSFGQGGPYNEQFF.